This TCR beta chain appears in the sequencing data of a study of OX40 agonist ivuxolimab in advanced cancers. At the level of the study: Earlier anti-PD-1, anti-PD-L1 or anti-CTLA-4 therapy was permitted; around 40% had received some.

V lost 2 bases and J lost 3, with 12 bases in between. The CDR3 totals 15 residues. Germline V gene lookup returns CDR1 MNHNS and CDR2 SASEGT. This clone was found a few times. Its antigen is still unknown. Patients were ineligible given autoimmune disease history or systemic immunosuppression. Study results and caveats: Some nonresponders likewise displayed low normalized T-cell clonal expansion. CD8+ T cells showed, on average, more clonal expansion than CD4+ cells.

Data came from immunoSEQ multiplex PCR; TCRdb stores just in-frame clones and leaves some out. The table shows over 30,000 clones, with roughly three quarters occurring only once. This sequence joins TRBV6-1 and TRBJ2-3; D assignment may be TRBD1 or TRBD2 (5 bases each). The sequence was obtained from an adult with an advanced solid tumor such as melanoma, head and neck, liver or kidney cancer. This material consisted of CD4+ or CD8+ T cells sorted from blood, taken in a trial of the OX40 agonist ivuxolimab. CDR3 nucleotide sequence: TGTGCCAGCAGTGAAATCTGGGGGAGTACAGATACGCAGTATTTT. As protein: CASSEIWGSTDTQYF.